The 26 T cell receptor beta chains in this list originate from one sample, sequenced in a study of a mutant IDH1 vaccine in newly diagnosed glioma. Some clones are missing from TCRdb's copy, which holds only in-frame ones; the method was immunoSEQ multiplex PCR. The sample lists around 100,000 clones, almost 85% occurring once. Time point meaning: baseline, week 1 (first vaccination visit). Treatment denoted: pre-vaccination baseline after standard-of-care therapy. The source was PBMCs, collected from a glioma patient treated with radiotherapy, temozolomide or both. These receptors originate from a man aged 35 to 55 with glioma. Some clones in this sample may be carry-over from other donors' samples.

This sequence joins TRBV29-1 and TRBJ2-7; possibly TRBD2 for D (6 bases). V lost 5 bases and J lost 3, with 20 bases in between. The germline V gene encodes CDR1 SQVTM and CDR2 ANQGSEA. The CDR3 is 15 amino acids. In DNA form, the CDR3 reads TGCAGCGTTCTCGGCGGGAAGCAGGGTAACTACGAGCAGTACTTC. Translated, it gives CSVLGGKQGNYEQYF.

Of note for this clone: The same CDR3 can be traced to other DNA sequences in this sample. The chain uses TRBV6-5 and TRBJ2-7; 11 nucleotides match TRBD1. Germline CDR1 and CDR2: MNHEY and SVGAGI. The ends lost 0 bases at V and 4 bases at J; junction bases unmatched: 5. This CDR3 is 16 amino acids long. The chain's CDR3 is CASSYSPGTGGYEQYF. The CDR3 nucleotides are TGTGCCAGCAGTTACTCTCCCGGGACAGGGGGGTACGAGCAGTACTTC.

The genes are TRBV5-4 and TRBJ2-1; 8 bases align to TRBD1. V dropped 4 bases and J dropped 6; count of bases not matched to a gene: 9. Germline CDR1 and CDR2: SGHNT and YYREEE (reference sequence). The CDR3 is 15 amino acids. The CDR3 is CASSPRDRPANEQFF. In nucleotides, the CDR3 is TGTGCCAGCAGCCCCCGGGACAGGCCCGCCAATGAGCAGTTCTTC.

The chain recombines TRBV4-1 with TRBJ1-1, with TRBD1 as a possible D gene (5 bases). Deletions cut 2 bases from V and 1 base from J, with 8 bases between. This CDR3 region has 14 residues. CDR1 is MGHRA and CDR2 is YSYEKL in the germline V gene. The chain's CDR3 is CASSQWDGNTEAFF. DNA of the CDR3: TGCGCCAGCAGCCAATGGGACGGGAACACTGAAGCTTTCTTT.

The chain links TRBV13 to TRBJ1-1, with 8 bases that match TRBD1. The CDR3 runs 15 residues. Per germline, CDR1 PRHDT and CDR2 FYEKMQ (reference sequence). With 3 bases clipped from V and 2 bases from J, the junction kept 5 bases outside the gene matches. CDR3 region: CASSFLGQGNTEAFF. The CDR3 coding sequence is TGTGCCAGCAGCTTTTTAGGACAGGGAAACACTGAAGCTTTCTTT.

CDR3 DNA: TGCGCCAGCAGCTTGGTAGCCGGACAGGGCGCCTCAAGCTCCTACGAGCAGTACTTC. It encodes CASSLVAGQGASSSYEQYF. The chain recombines TRBV5-1 with TRBJ2-7; 8 bases align to TRBD1. The CDR3 is made up of 19 amino acids. Unmatched junction bases numbered 14, after V lost 0 bases and J lost 0 bases. Germline V gene sequence: CDR1 SGHRS, CDR2 YFSETQ.

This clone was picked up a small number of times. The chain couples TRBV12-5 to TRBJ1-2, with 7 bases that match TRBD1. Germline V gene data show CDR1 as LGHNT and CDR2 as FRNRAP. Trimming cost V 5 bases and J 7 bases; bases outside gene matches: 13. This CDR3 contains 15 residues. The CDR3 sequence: CASGPGTVTPGGYTF. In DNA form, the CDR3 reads TGTGCTAGTGGTCCTGGGACAGTAACCCCGGGTGGCTACACCTTC.

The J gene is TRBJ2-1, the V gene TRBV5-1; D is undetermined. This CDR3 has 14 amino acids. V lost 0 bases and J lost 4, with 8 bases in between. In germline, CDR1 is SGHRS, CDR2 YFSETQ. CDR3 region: CASSLDTLYNEQFF. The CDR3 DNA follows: TGCGCCAGCAGCTTGGACACCCTTTACAATGAGCAGTTCTTC.

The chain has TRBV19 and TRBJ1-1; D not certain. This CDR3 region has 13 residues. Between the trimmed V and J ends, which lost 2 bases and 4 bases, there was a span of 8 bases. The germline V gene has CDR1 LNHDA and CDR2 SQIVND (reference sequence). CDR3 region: CASSILEGTEAFF. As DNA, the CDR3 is TGTGCCAGTAGTATACTGGAGGGCACTGAAGCTTTCTTT.

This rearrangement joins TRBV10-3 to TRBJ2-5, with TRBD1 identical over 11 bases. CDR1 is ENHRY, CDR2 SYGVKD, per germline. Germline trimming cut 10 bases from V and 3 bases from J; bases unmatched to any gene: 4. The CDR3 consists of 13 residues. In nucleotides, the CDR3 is TGTGCCACCATGGGACAGGGGGAAGAGACCCAGTACTTC. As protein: CATMGQGEETQYF.

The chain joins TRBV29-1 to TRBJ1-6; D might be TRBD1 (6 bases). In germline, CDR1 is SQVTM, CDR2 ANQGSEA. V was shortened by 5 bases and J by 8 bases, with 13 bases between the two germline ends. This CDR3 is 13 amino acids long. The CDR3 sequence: CSVSDSRDSPLHF. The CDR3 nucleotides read TGCAGCGTTTCGGACAGCCGAGATTCACCCCTCCACTTT.

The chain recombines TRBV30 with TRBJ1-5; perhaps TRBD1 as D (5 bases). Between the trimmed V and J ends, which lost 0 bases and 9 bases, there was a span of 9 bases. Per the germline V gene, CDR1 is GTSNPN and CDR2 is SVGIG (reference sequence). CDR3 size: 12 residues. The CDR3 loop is CAWSVQVGPQHF. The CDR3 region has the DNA TGTGCCTGGAGTGTACAGGTGGGGCCCCAGCATTTT. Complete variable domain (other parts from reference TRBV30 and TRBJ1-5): SQTIHQWPATLVQPVGSPLSLECTVEGTSNPNLYWYRQAAGRGLQLLFYSVGIGQISSEVPQNLSASRPQDRQFILSSKKLLLSDSGFYLCAWSVQVGPQHFGDGTRLSIL.

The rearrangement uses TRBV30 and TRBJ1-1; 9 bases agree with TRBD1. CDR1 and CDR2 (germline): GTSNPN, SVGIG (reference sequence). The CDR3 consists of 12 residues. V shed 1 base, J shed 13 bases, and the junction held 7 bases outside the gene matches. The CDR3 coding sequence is TGTGCCTGGAGTGGGACAGGGGCAAATGATTTCTTT. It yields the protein CAWSGTGANDFF.

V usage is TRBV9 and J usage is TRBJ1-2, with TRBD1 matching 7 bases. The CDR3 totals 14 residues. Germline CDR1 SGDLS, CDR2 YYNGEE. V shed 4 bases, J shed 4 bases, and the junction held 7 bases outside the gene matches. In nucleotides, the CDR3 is TGTGCCAGCAGCCCGGGACAGCCAGTCTATGGCTACACCTTC. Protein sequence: CASSPGQPVYGYTF.

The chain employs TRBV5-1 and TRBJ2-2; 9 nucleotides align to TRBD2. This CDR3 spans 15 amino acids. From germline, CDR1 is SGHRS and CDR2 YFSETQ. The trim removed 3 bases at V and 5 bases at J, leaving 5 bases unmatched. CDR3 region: CASSSLAGTTGELFF. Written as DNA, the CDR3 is TGCGCCAGCAGCTCCCTAGCGGGAACTACCGGGGAGCTGTTTTTT.

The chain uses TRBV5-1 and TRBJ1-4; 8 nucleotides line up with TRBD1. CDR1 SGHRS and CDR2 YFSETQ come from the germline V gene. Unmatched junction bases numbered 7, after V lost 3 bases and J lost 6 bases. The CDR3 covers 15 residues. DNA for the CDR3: TGCGCCAGCAGCTCCAACAGGGGGGGTGATGAAAAACTGTTTTTT. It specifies CASSSNRGGDEKLFF.

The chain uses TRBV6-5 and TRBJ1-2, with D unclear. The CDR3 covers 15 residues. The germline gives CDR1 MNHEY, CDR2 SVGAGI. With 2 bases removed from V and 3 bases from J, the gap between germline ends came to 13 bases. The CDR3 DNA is TGTGCCAGCAGTTACATGAGAGGCGCTGACTATGGCTACACCTTC. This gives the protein CASSYMRGADYGYTF.

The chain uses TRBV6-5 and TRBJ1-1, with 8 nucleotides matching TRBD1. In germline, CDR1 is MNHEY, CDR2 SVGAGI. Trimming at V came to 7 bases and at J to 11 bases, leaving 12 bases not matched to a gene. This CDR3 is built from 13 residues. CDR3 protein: CASTLGQGNYAFF. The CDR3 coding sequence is TGTGCCAGCACTCTAGGACAGGGTAACTACGCTTTCTTT.

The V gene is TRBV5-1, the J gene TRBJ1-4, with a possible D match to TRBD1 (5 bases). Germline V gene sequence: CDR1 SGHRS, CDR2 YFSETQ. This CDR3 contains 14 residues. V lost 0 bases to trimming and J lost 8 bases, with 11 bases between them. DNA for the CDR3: TGCGCCAGCAGCTTGGACGGGGGTCGGGAAAAACTGTTTTTT. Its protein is CASSLDGGREKLFF.

DNA of the CDR3: TGCGCCAGCAGCTTGGCCGGTGGTTTCGGGGAGCTGTTTTTT. Translation gives CASSLAGGFGELFF. V and J are TRBV5-1 and TRBJ2-2, with no clear D. The ends were cut back, 0 bases at V and 7 bases at J, with 10 bases in the middle. The CDR3 runs 14 residues. Germline CDR1 reads SGHRS; CDR2 reads YFSETQ. Full variable domain (missing parts from reference TRBV5-1 and TRBJ2-2): KAGVTQTPRYLIKTRGQQVTLSCSPISGHRSVSWYQQTPGQGLQFLFEYFSETQRNKGNFPGRFSGRQFSNSRSEMNVSTLELGDSALYLCASSLAGGFGELFFGEGSRLTVL.

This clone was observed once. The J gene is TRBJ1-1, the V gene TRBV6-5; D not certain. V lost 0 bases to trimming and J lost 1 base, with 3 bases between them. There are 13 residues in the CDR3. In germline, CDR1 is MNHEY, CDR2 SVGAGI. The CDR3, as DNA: TGTGCCAGCAGTTACTCGGAGAACACTGAAGCTTTCTTT. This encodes CASSYSENTEAFF.

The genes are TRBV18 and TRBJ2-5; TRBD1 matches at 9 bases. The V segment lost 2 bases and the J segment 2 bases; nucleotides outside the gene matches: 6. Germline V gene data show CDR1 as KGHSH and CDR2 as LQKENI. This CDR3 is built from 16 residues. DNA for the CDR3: TGTGCCAGCTCACCAGTAACAGGGGGCCCGCAAGAGACCCAGTACTTC. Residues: CASSPVTGGPQETQYF.

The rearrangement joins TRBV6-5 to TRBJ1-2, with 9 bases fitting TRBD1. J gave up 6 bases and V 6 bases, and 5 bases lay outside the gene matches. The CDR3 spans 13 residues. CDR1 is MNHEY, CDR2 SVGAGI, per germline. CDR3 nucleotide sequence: TGTGCCAGCAGCCAGGACAGGGGCAATGGCTACACCTTC. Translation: CASSQDRGNGYTF.

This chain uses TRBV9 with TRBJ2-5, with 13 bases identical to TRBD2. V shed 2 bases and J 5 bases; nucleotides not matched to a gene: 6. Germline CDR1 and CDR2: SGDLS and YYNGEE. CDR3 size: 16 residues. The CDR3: CASSVQTSGGLETQYF. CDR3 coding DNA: TGTGCCAGCAGCGTCCAGACTAGCGGGGGGTTGGAGACCCAGTACTTC. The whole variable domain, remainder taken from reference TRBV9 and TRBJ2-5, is DSGVTQTPKHLITATGQRVTLRCSPRSGDLSVYWYQQSLDQGLQFLIQYYNGEERAKGNILERFSAQQFPDLHSELNLSSLELGDSALYFCASSVQTSGGLETQYFGPGTRLLVL.

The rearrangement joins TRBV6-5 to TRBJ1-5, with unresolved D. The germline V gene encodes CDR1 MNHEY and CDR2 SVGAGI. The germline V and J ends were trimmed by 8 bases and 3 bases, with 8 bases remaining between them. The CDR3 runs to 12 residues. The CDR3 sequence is CASGEFNQPQHF. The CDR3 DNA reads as TGTGCCAGCGGGGAGTTCAATCAGCCCCAGCATTTT.

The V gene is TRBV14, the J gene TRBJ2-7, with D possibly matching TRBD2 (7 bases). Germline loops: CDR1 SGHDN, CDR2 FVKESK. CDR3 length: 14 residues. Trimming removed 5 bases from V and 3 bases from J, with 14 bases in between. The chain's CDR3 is CASSGGGTFYEQYF. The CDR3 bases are TGTGCCAGCAGCGGGGGGGGCACCTTCTACGAGCAGTACTTC. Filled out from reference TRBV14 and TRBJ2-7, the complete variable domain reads EAGVTQFPSHSVIEKGQTVTLRCDPISGHDNLYWYRRVMGKEIKFLLHFVKESKQDESGMPNNRFLAERTGGTYSTLKVQPAELEDSGVYFCASSGGGTFYEQYFGPGTRLTVT.